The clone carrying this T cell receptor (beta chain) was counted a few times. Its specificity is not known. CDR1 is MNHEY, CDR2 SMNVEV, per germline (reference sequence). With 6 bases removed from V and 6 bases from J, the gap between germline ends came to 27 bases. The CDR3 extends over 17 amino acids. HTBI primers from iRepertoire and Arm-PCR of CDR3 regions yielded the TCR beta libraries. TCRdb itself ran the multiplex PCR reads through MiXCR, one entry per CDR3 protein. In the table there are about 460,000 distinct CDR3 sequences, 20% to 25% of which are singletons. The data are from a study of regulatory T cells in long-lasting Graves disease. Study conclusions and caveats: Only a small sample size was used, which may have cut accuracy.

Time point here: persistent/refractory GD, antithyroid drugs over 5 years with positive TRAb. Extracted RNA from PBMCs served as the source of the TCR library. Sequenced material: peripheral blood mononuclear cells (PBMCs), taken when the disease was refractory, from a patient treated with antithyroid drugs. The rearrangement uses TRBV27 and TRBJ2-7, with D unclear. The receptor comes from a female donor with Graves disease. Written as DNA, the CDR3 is TGTGCCAGCAGCTCGACTTGGGCCGTTGCTGGGCGCGGCGAGCAGTACTTC. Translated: CASSSTWAVAGRGEQYF.